This passage covers 8 T cell receptor beta chains from one sample sequenced in a study of cytomegalovirus exposure and HLA in healthy donors. The PCR was carried out with 60 Vbeta primers and 13 Jbeta primers. Only in-frame clones appear in the TCRdb table, and some are missing; sequencing was by immunoSEQ multiplex PCR. The sample has fewer than 100,000 clones, just under 80% seen once. The sequenced sample consisted of PBMCs. These receptors were taken from a woman aged 40-49 years in good health and CMV-seropositive.

V is TRBV19 and J is TRBJ1-1; 7 bases match TRBD1. This CDR3 comprises 14 residues. Germline values: CDR1 LNHDA, CDR2 SQIVND (reference sequence). The J segment lost 9 bases and the V segment lost 3 bases, leaving 10 bases of the junction unmatched. In nucleotides, the CDR3 is TGTGCCAGTAGTATTGTGTCGCCGGGACAGAAAGCTTTCTTT. Its translation: CASSIVSPGQKAFF.

The chain couples TRBV6-1 to TRBJ2-5; D perhaps matches TRBD2 (6 bases). Germline V gene sequence: CDR1 MNHNS, CDR2 SASEGT. This CDR3 spans 15 amino acids. Trimming stripped 2 bases from V and 4 bases from J, with 14 bases between. Here the CDR3 reads CASSERKRDSETQYF. The CDR3 DNA reads TGTGCCAGCAGTGAAAGGAAGAGGGACTCAGAGACCCAGTACTTC.

The chain has TRBV18 and TRBJ1-4, with 10 bases fitting TRBD1. J lost 8 bases, V lost 0 bases, and 6 bases had no gene match. Germline-derived CDR1 and CDR2 are KGHSH and LQKENI. The CDR3 loop spans 16 amino acids. The CDR3 nucleotides are TGTGCCAGCTCACCACCTCGAGGACAGGGGGGAGAAAAACTGTTTTTT. Its protein is CASSPPRGQGGEKLFF.

The chain uses TRBV27 and TRBJ2-1; 8 bases line up with TRBD2. CDR1 and CDR2 (germline): MNHEY, SMNVEV (reference sequence). Trimming took 8 bases from V and 1 from J; bases not matched to a gene: 10. The CDR3 has 16 residues. In nucleotides, the CDR3 is TGTGCCAGCTCGGGGATAGCGGGGCCGTCCTACAATGAGCAGTTCTTC. Translating it yields CASSGIAGPSYNEQFF.

This clone occurred once. The J gene is TRBJ2-5, the V gene TRBV7-9; 7 bases fit TRBD2. This CDR3 comprises 17 residues. V was clipped by 1 base and J by 4 bases; unmatched bases: 12. The germline V gene encodes CDR1 SEHNR and CDR2 FQNEAQ (reference sequence). CDR3 in DNA: TGTGCCAGCAGCTTAGTTAATGCGGGAGTTAGAGGAGAGACCCAGTACTTC. This sequence encodes CASSLVNAGVRGETQYF. Supplemented by reference TRBV7-9 and TRBJ2-5, the full variable domain reads DTGVSQNPRHKITKRGQNVTFRCDPISEHNRLYWYRQTLGQGPEFLTYFQNEAQLEKSRLLSDRFSAERPKGSFSTLEIQRTEQGDSAMYLCASSLVNAGVRGETQYFGPGTRLLVL.

The chain uses TRBV4-2 and TRBJ2-3, with 15 bases matching TRBD2. From germline, CDR1 is LGHNA and CDR2 YNFKEQ. The CDR3 runs to 17 residues. V dropped 4 bases and J dropped 5; count of bases not matched to a gene: 7. The CDR3 is CASSLNPGLAGGDTQYF. In DNA, the CDR3 is TGTGCCAGCAGCCTCAACCCGGGACTAGCGGGAGGAGATACGCAGTATTTT.

The chain joins TRBV9 to TRBJ1-2; D possibly corresponds to TRBD1 (6 bases). Trimming removed 6 bases from V and 6 bases from J, with 15 bases in between. Per germline, CDR1 SGDLS and CDR2 YYNGEE. The CDR3 has 13 amino acids. The CDR3 coding sequence is TGTGCCAGCATGGCAACAGGGACTAATGGCTACACCTTC. Translation gives CASMATGTNGYTF. Full variable domain (missing parts from reference TRBV9 and TRBJ1-2): DSGVTQTPKHLITATGQRVTLRCSPRSGDLSVYWYQQSLDQGLQFLIQYYNGEERAKGNILERFSAQQFPDLHSELNLSSLELGDSALYFCASMATGTNGYTFGSGTRLTVV.

The gene calls are TRBV9 and TRBJ2-1, with TRBD2 identical over 7 bases. Germline loops: CDR1 SGDLS, CDR2 YYNGEE. V gave up 0 bases and J gave up 0 bases; unmatched junction bases: 12. This CDR3 comprises 19 residues. The CDR3 here is CASSVDLPQREVSYNEQFF. CDR3 nucleotides: TGTGCCAGCAGCGTAGACCTACCCCAGCGGGAAGTCTCCTACAATGAGCAGTTCTTC. Variable domain in full (rest from reference TRBV9 and TRBJ2-1): DSGVTQTPKHLITATGQRVTLRCSPRSGDLSVYWYQQSLDQGLQFLIQYYNGEERAKGNILERFSAQQFPDLHSELNLSSLELGDSALYFCASSVDLPQREVSYNEQFFGPGTRLTVL.